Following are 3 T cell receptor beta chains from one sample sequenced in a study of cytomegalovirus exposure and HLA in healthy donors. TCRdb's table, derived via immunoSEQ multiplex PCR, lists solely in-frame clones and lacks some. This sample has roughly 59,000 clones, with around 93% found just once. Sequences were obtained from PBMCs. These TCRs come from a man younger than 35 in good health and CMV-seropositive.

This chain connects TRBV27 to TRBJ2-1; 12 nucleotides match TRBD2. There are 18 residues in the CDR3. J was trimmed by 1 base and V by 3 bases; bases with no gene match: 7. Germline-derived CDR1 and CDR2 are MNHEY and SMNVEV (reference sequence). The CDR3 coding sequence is TGTGCCAGCAGTTTCCGACTAGCGGGAGTTCTATCCTACAATGAGCAGTTCTTC. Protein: CASSFRLAGVLSYNEQFF.

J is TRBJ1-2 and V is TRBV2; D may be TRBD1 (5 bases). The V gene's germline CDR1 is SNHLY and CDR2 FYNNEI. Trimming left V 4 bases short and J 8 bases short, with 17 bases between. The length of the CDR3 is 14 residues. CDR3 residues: CASSARTPVEGYTF. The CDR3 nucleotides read TGTGCCAGCAGTGCCCGGACACCGGTTGAAGGCTACACCTTC. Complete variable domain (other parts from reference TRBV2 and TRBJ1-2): EPEVTQTPSHQVTQMGQEVILRCVPISNHLYFYWYRQILGQKVEFLVSFYNNEISEKSEIFDDQFSVERPDGSNFTLKIRSTKLEDSAMYFCASSARTPVEGYTFGSGTRLTVV.

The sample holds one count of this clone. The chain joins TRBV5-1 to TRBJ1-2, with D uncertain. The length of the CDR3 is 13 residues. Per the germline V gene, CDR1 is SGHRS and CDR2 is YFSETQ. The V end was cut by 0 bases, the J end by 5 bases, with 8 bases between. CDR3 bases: TGCGCCAGCAGCTTGGAGTCAGGTTATGGCTACACCTTC. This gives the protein CASSLESGYGYTF.